This TCR beta chain was identified in a study of response to subunit inactivated influenza vaccine. A single record per CDR3 protein comes from TCRdb applying MiXCR to the RT-PCR reads. Counted here are roughly 290,000 distinct CDR3 sequences, 20% to 25% occurring once; the ten biggest clones make up more than 8.5%. General study points: Each seasonal flu vaccination may recruit only limited new T cells, authors suggested.

V was clipped by 4 bases and J by 2 bases, with 13 bases between them. CDR1 SGHRS and CDR2 YFSETQ come from the germline V gene. The CDR3 loop spans 15 amino acids. This clonotype has a handful of counts. Its target is unknown. This sequence joins TRBV5-1 and TRBJ2-1, with D possibly being TRBD2 (6 bases). Sequencing was performed on PBMCs from blood, taken less than 22 months after vaccination. The TCR comes from a man between 50 and 69 years old who received an inactivated influenza vaccine. The CDR3 bases are TGCGCCAGCAGCCACCCCGGGGGAACCTACAATGAGCAGTTCTTC. Residues: CASSHPGGTYNEQFF.